The T cell receptor beta chain described here comes from a study of blood T cell repertoires in COVID-19. TCRdb's copy holds only in-frame clones and misses some; the assay was immunoSEQ multiplex PCR. The sample consists of more than 65,000 clones, over 70% of them appearing once. In germline, CDR1 is LNHNV, CDR2 YYDKDF (reference sequence). The CDR3 is 14 residues long. Germline trimming cut 5 bases from V and 7 bases from J; bases unmatched to any gene: 8. V is TRBV15 and J is TRBJ2-1; TRBD1 matches at 7 bases. The clonotype was recovered from a man aged 45-60 years with active COVID-19. Sequencing input: peripheral blood. CDR3 amino acids: CATSGRGLGNEQFF. The CDR3 nucleotides are TGTGCCACCAGCGGAAGGGGGCTGGGAAATGAGCAGTTCTTC.